What follows are 6 T cell receptor beta chains derived from one specimen sequenced in a study of T-cell reconstitution after alpha-beta-depleted transplantation in children. The authors prepared the TCRbeta library with unique molecular identifiers. TCRdb recomputed calls from the PCR reads with MiXCR, one row per CDR3 protein. The data contain about 340,000 distinct CDR3 sequences, 10% of them seen just once; the ten biggest clones take up around 2.5%. Material: PBMCs from the stem cell graft donor, obtained from the stem cell graft. The receptors originated from a human donor who donated a stem cell graft to a child with acute lymphoblastic leukemia.

Ten or more counts support this clonotype. The rearrangement uses TRBV6-4 and TRBJ2-1; 8 nucleotides agree with TRBD2. The CDR3 loop spans 15 amino acids. Per germline, CDR1 MRHNA and CDR2 SNTAGT. The V gene end was trimmed by 2 bases and the J gene end by 4 bases; junction bases not matched to a gene: 4. CDR3 sequence: CASSDGQREYNEQFF. The CDR3 nucleotides read TGTGCCAGCAGTGACGGTCAGCGGGAGTACAATGAGCAGTTCTTC.

The table lists this clonotype with a few counts. The rearrangement links TRBV5-1 to TRBJ2-7, with TRBD1 matching over 9 bases. The V segment lost 2 bases and the J segment 2 bases; nucleotides outside the gene matches: 11. Germline lookup yields CDR1 SGHRS and CDR2 YFSETQ. The CDR3 sequence is 17 residues long. CDR3 in DNA: TGCGCCAGCAGCTTAGAGCCACCCGGGACAGGGACCTACGAGCAGTACTTC. Translating it yields CASSLEPPGTGTYEQYF.

The chain employs TRBV28 and TRBJ2-1, with D uncertain. Germline lookup yields CDR1 MDHEN and CDR2 SYDVKM. Trimming shortened V by 3 bases and J by 11 bases, and 8 bases separated the two germline ends. The CDR3 consists of 11 residues. The chain's CDR3 is CASSFPGKQFF. DNA for the CDR3: TGTGCCAGCAGTTTCCCTGGCAAGCAGTTCTTC.

In this sample, this clonotype turned up many times. This chain links TRBV28 with TRBJ2-7; the D gene is possibly TRBD1 (6 bases). CDR3 length: 18 residues. V was trimmed by 3 bases and J by 0 bases, leaving 21 bases between them. Germline lookup yields CDR1 MDHEN and CDR2 SYDVKM. The CDR3 spells CASSFPTEDRKSSYEQYF. The CDR3 coding sequence is TGTGCCAGCAGTTTCCCCACCGAGGACAGAAAGAGCTCCTACGAGCAGTACTTC.

This clonotype was seen a handful of times. The chain links TRBV2 to TRBJ2-7; D is uncertain. This CDR3 region has 14 residues. V dropped 6 bases and J dropped 2 bases, with 14 bases sitting between them. Germline CDR1 and CDR2: SNHLY and FYNNEI. DNA for the CDR3: TGTGCCAGCAGCCTCGACTTGCCCGCCTACGAGCAGTACTTC. It codes for CASSLDLPAYEQYF. The whole variable domain, filled in from reference TRBV2 and TRBJ2-7, reads EPEVTQTPSHQVTQMGQEVILRCVPISNHLYFYWYRQILGQKVEFLVSFYNNEISEKSEIFDDQFSVERPDGSNFTLKIRSTKLEDSAMYFCASSLDLPAYEQYFGPGTRLTVT.

Many counts were recorded for this clonotype. The V and J genes are TRBV4-1 and TRBJ1-5; D may be TRBD1 (5 bases). CDR3 size: 14 residues. CDR1 is MGHRA and CDR2 is YSYEKL in the germline V gene. Trimming pared 3 bases from V and 6 bases from J, leaving 12 bases between. CDR3 nucleotide sequence: TGCGCCAGCAGCCAGGCTGGGGGAACTCAGCCCCAGCATTTT. This codes for CASSQAGGTQPQHF.